Listed below are T cell receptor beta chains from one sample, sequenced in a study of blood T cell repertoires in COVID-19. Produced via immunoSEQ multiplex PCR; TCRdb's table is partial and in-frame only. Of a few hundred thousand clones listed, approximately 87% were seen once; the top ten hold roughly 6.4%. The sample taken for sequencing was peripheral blood. The receptors come from a man aged 60 to 75 who had recovered from COVID-19. Both conserved end residues are part of each CDR3. D genes are given only for firm matches. A row's size may be missing; if present it is once, few, many or a size class.

>-|TRBD2|TRBJ2-3|TRBV4-2
CASSQGTGGTSGSSTDTQYF
TGTGCCAGCAGCCAAGGGACAGGGGGGACTAGCGGGAGCAGCACAGATACGCAGTATTTT
>-|TRBD1|TRBJ2-2|TRBV27
CASSSNRGSGELFF
TGTGCCAGCAGTTCTAACAGGGGTTCCGGGGAGCTGTTTTTT
>-|-|TRBJ2-2|TRBV24-1
CATSGHANTGELFF
TGTGCCACCAGTGGACACGCGAACACCGGGGAGCTGTTTTTT
>-|-|TRBJ1-3|TRBV7-9
CASSFGTGGNTIYF
TGTGCCAGCAGCTTCGGGACGGGGGGGAACACCATATATTTT
>once|-|TRBJ1-5|TRBV6-4
CSRRLTGNQPQHF
TGTTCTAGACGGTTGACCGGCAATCAGCCCCAGCATTTT
>-|-|TRBJ2-3|TRBV7-2
CASRYEGGTDTQYF
TGTGCCAGCAGATACGAAGGGGGCACAGATACGCAGTATTTT
>-|-|TRBJ1-5|TRBV5-1
CASSLDRSNQPQHF
TGCGCCAGCAGCCTCGACAGGAGCAATCAGCCCCAGCATTTT
>-|-|TRBJ1-2|TRBV6-4
CASSQTGLDGYTF
TGTGCCAGCAGTCAAACAGGCCTCGATGGCTACACCTTC
>-|-|TRBJ2-1|TRBV5-1
CASSQGGGANEQFF
TGCGCCAGCAGCCAGGGGGGCGGGGCCAATGAGCAGTTCTTC
>-|TRBD1|TRBJ2-7|TRBV30
CAWSVAGGTSYEQYF
TGTGCCTGGAGTGTAGCAGGGGGCACTTCCTACGAGCAGTACTTC
>-|-|TRBJ2-2|TRBV24-1
CATSDSGTLHTGELFF
TGTGCCACCAGTGATTCGGGGACACTTCACACCGGGGAGCTGTTTTTT
>-|-|TRBJ1-1|TRBV5-4
CASSPGGMNTEAFF
TGTGCCAGCAGCCCCGGAGGCATGAACACTGAAGCTTTCTTT
>-|-|TRBJ2-3|TRBV5-1
CASSLNPLDIYLTDTQYF
TGCGCCAGCAGCTTGAACCCACTGGACATATATCTCACAGATACGCAGTATTTT